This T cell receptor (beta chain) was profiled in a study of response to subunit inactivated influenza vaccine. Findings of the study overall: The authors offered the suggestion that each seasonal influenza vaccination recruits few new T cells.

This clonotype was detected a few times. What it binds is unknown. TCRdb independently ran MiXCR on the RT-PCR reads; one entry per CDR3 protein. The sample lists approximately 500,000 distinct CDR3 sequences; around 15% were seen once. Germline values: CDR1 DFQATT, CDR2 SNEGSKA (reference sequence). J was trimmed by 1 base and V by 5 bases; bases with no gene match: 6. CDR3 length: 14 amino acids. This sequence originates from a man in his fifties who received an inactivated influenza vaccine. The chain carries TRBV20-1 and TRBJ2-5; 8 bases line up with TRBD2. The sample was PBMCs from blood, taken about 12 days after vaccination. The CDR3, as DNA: TGCAGTGCTTCTCGCGGGAGGCCCCAAGAGACCCAGTACTTC. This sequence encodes CSASRGRPQETQYF.